The rows below give T cell receptor beta chains drawn from one sample of a study of OX40 agonist ivuxolimab in advanced cancers. Using immunoSEQ multiplex PCR, the repertoire was profiled, and TCRdb retains in-frame clones only, with some absent. The data show about 89,000 clones, roughly 93% seen once. The sample consisted of CD4+ or CD8+ T cells sorted from blood, taken in a trial of the OX40 agonist ivuxolimab. The receptors come from an adult with an advanced solid tumor such as melanoma, head and neck, liver or kidney cancer. CDR3s include the opening cysteine and the closing phenylalanine or tryptophan. The order of the fields is J gene, D gene, V gene, clone size, CDR3 protein, CDR3 DNA. The D gene is left open where the match is weak. Only some rows state a clone size, as once, few, many or a class for expanded clones.

>TRBJ2-1|.|TRBV1|.
CTSSQDTSGGDNEQFF
TGCACCAGCAGCCAAGACACTAGCGGGGGGGACAATGAGCAGTTCTTC
>TRBJ2-5|TRBD2|TRBV11-2|.
CASSLGRTSGVETQYF
TGTGCCAGCAGCTTAGGCCGGACTAGCGGGGTAGAGACCCAGTACTTC
>TRBJ1-5|.|TRBV28|.
CASSSVNQPQHF
TGTGCCAGCAGTTCCGTTAATCAGCCCCAGCATTTT
>TRBJ1-1|.|TRBV5-1|.
CASSLQSNTEAFF
TGCGCCAGCAGCTTGCAATCGAACACTGAAGCTTTCTTT
>TRBJ2-7|.|TRBV2|.
CASIEGGGYYEQYF
TGTGCCAGCATAGAGGGGGGAGGGTACTACGAGCAGTACTTC
>TRBJ2-2|.|TRBV27|.
CASRALGGGPGELFF
TGTGCCAGCAGGGCACTGGGTGGAGGGCCCGGGGAGCTGTTTTTT
>TRBJ2-5|TRBD2|TRBV27|.
CASSLMVPGLAGGGETQYF
TGTGCCAGCAGCTTGATGGTCCCGGGACTAGCGGGAGGGGGGGAGACCCAGTACTTC
>TRBJ1-1|.|TRBV28|.
CASSDRIMNTEAFF
TGTGCCAGCAGTGACAGGATCATGAACACTGAAGCTTTCTTT
>TRBJ2-7|TRBD2|TRBV27|.
CASKGRAGASYEQYF
TGTGCCAGCAAGGGGAGGGCGGGTGCGTCCTACGAGCAGTACTTC
>TRBJ2-3|TRBD2|TRBV6-5|.
CASRDSGSRTDTQYF
TGTGCCAGCAGGGACAGCGGGAGTCGCACAGATACGCAGTATTTT
>TRBJ1-4|.|TRBV5-1|.
CASGRDSNEKLFF
TGCGCCAGCGGCCGGGACTCAAATGAAAAACTGTTTTTT
>TRBJ2-2|TRBD2|TRBV11-2|.
CASSSPAGVNTGELFF
TGTGCCAGCAGCTCTCCAGCGGGGGTGAACACCGGGGAGCTGTTTTTT
>TRBJ2-2|.|TRBV28|.
CASRGANTGELFF
TGTGCCAGCAGGGGCGCGAACACCGGGGAGCTGTTTTTT
>TRBJ1-1|.|TRBV6-5|.
CASRTGMNTEAFF
TGTGCCAGCAGAACAGGGATGAACACTGAAGCTTTCTTT
>TRBJ2-1|.|TRBV6-5|once
CASSQSGSSYNEQFF
TGTGCCAGCAGCCAAAGCGGAAGCTCCTACAATGAGCAGTTCTTC
>TRBJ1-2|TRBD1|TRBV5-1|.
CASSPGQENYGYTF
TGCGCCAGCAGCCCAGGACAGGAGAACTATGGCTACACCTTC
>TRBJ2-7|.|TRBV5-5|.
CASSRGTAQGGEQYF
TGTGCCAGCAGCCGTGGGACAGCCCAGGGAGGGGAGCAGTACTTC
>TRBJ2-1|.|TRBV9|.
CASSVAEGYSSYNEQFF
TGTGCCAGCAGCGTAGCTGAGGGTTATAGCAGCTACAATGAGCAGTTCTTC
>TRBJ2-5|.|TRBV5-1|.
CASSLDRETQYF
TGCGCCAGCAGCTTGGACAGGGAGACCCAGTACTTC
>TRBJ1-1|.|TRBV30|once
CAWTRTELNTEAFF
TGTGCCTGGACTAGGACAGAATTGAACACTGAAGCTTTCTTT
>TRBJ2-5|TRBD2|TRBV7-9|.
CASSPGLAMETQYF
TGTGCCAGCAGCCCGGGACTAGCAATGGAGACCCAGTACTTC
>TRBJ2-5|TRBD2|TRBV7-2|.
CASSFESGRGTQYF
TGTGCCAGCAGCTTTGAAAGCGGGAGAGGGACCCAGTACTTC
>TRBJ2-7|.|TRBV28|.
CASSLAGREQYF
TGTGCCAGCAGTTTAGCGGGTCGCGAGCAGTACTTC
>TRBJ2-5|.|TRBV27|.
CASSSTTRGETQYF
TGTGCCAGCAGTTCCACGACCAGGGGAGAGACCCAGTACTTC
>TRBJ2-3|TRBD1|TRBV10-3|.
CAIRRGQGEDTQYF
TGTGCCATCAGGAGGGGACAGGGGGAAGATACGCAGTATTTT
>TRBJ2-2|.|TRBV28|.
CASSLLGVNTGELFF
TGTGCCAGCAGTTTGCTAGGGGTGAACACCGGGGAGCTGTTTTTT
>TRBJ1-3|TRBD1|TRBV7-9|.
CASTTGIGTIYF
TGTGCCAGCACGACAGGGATTGGGACCATATATTTT
>TRBJ2-7|TRBD1|TRBV15|.
CATSTFGGTGDYEQYF
TGTGCCACCAGCACATTCGGAGGGACAGGGGACTACGAGCAGTACTTC
>TRBJ2-2|TRBD2|TRBV29-1|.
CSVEVAGVRTGELFF
TGCAGCGTTGAAGTAGCGGGAGTCCGCACCGGGGAGCTGTTTTTT
>TRBJ1-2|.|TRBV6-5|.
CASSTAGQSLGYTF
TGTGCCAGCAGTACCGCTGGGCAATCGTTAGGCTACACCTTC
>TRBJ2-5|.|TRBV14|.
CASSQDVRGSQYF
TGTGCCAGCAGCCAAGATGTCAGAGGATCCCAGTACTTC
>TRBJ2-7|TRBD2|TRBV7-2|few
CASSLLGGVPYEQYF
TGTGCCAGCAGCTTACTCGGGGGGGTACCCTACGAGCAGTACTTC
>TRBJ2-3|.|TRBV7-2|.
CASSSSTDTQYF
TGTGCCAGCAGCTCCAGCACAGATACGCAGTATTTT
>TRBJ2-3|TRBD2|TRBV18|.
CASSPPSGGPGDTQYF
TGTGCCAGCTCACCACCGAGCGGGGGGCCGGGGGATACGCAGTATTTT
>TRBJ2-3|TRBD2|TRBV27|.
CASSHQGSGLAGSDTQYF
TGTGCCAGCAGCCACCAGGGGTCGGGACTAGCGGGTTCAGATACGCAGTATTTT
>TRBJ2-5|TRBD2|TRBV28|.
CASSLGSSGQETQYF
TGTGCCAGCAGTTTAGGTTCTAGCGGGCAAGAGACCCAGTACTTC
>TRBJ2-2|.|TRBV18|once
CASSPYRDRPGSTGELFF
TGTGCCAGCTCCCCCTATCGCGACAGGCCGGGATCCACCGGGGAGCTGTTTTTT
>TRBJ2-3|.|TRBV7-2|.
CASSYYAGTQYF
TGTGCCAGCAGCTACTACGCCGGTACGCAGTATTTT